This section outlines one TCR beta chain sequence together with its context. Within the sample, other DNA sequences also encode this same CDR3. The CDR3 covers 14 residues. Trimming pared 1 base from V and 2 bases from J, leaving 5 bases between. Germline CDR1 reads SGHAT; CDR2 reads FQNNGV. This specimen belongs to a study of shared clonotypes between healthy human individuals. Without sorting, samples used tens of millions of PBMCs for genomic DNA. The assay was immunoSEQ multiplex PCR, and TCRdb's table has in-frame clones only and misses some. This table holds 400,000 to 550,000 clones, 79% found once.

This sequence was found in a woman aged 40 to 50 in good health. Some clones in this sample may be carry-over from other donors' samples. Sequenced sample: PBMCs. V is TRBV11-2 and J is TRBJ2-2; D uncertain. In nucleotides, the CDR3 is TGTGCCAGCAGCTTAGGCCGAAACACCGGGGAGCTGTTTTTT. It codes for CASSLGRNTGELFF.